This T cell receptor (beta chain) was captured in a study of long-term antiretroviral therapy in people with HIV. Study-level points and caveats: Every time point showed a repertoire led by clones expanded before ART.

The run of the v3.0 immunoSEQ assay was at survey level. Method: immunoSEQ multiplex PCR; TCRdb's copy keeps in-frame clones and lacks some. The data show more than 10,000 clones, about 80% seen once. Each donor provided at least one pre-ART PBMC sample and at least two post-ART PBMC samples. Trimming shortened V by 5 bases and J by 3 bases, and 10 bases separated the two germline ends. Germline CDR1 SEHNR, CDR2 FQNEAQ (reference sequence). This CDR3 contains 14 residues. Turning to this clone: Its antigen is undetermined.

The material was unsorted PBMCs, obtained 1.3 years after starting antiretroviral therapy. The TCR originated in a woman younger than 30 with HIV. The V and J genes are TRBV7-9 and TRBJ1-4; D may be TRBD1 (5 bases). CDR3 region: CASSLLGANEKLFF. DNA for the CDR3: TGTGCCAGCAGCCTCCTAGGGGCTAATGAAAAACTGTTTTTT.